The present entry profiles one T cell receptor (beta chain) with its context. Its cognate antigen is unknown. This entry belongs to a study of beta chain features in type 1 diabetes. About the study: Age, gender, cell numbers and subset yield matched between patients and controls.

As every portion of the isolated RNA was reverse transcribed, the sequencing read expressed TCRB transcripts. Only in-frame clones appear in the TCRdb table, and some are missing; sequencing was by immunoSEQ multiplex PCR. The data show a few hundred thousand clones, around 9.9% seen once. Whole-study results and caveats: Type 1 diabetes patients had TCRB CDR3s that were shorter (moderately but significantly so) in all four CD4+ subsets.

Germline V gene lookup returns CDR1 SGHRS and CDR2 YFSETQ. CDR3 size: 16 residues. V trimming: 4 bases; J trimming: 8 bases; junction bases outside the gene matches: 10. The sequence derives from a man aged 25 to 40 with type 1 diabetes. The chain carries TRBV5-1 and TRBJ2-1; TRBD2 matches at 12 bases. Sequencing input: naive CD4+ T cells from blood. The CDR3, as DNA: TGCGCCAGCAGCCAGCTAGCGGGGGGGCCGTCCCATGAGCAGTTCTTC. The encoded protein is CASSQLAGGPSHEQFF.